This T cell receptor (beta chain) was retrieved from a study of monozygotic twins with cystic fibrosis. The germline CDR1 and CDR2 sequences are SEHNR and FQNEAQ (reference sequence). The V end lost 1 base, the J end lost 6 bases, and 7 bases lay between the germline ends. The CDR3 is 12 amino acids. The assay was immunoSEQ multiplex PCR, and TCRdb's table has in-frame clones only and misses some. The sample has about 19,000 clones, approximately 97% seen once; the top ten hold more than 1.5%. The source is a young woman with cystic fibrosis. The chain uses TRBV7-9 and TRBJ2-7; D is uncertain. Sequenced input: blood. The CDR3 is CASSLVPREQYF. CDR3 sequence (DNA): TGTGCCAGCAGCTTAGTCCCCCGCGAGCAGTACTTC.